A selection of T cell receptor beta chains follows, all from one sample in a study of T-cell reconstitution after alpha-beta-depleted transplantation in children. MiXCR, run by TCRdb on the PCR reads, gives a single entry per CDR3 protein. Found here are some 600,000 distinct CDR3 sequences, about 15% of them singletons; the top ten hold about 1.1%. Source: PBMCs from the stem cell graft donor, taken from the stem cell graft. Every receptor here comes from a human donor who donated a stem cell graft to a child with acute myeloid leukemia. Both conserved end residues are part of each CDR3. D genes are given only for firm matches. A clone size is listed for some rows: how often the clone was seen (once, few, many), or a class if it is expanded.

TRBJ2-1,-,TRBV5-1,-,TGCGCCAGCAGCTTGGCCGTACAGGGTATCAATGAGCAGTTCTTC,CASSLAVQGINEQFF
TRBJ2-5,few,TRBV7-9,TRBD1,TGTGCCAGCAGCAAGGGGACAGGGACTTTGGAGACCCAGTACTTC,CASSKGTGTLETQYF
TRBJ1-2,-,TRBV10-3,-,TGTGCCATCAGTGAGGCGTCGGATGGGCCCTATGGCTACACCTTC,CAISEASDGPYGYTF
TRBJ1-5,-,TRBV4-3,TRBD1,TGCGCCAGCAGCCAATTCACAGGGGCGGGTCAGCCCCAGCATTTT,CASSQFTGAGQPQHF
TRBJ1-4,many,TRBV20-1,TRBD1,TGCAGTGCGAGGGGGCGTCGGGACACTAATGAAAAACTGTTTTTT,CSARGRRDTNEKLFF
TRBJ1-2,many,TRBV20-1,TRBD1,TGCAGTGCTCCGACAGGGGGCGACTATGGCTACACCTTC,CSAPTGGDYGYTF
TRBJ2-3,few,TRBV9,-,TGTGCCAGCAGCGTAGGATTACAGGGAGGGAAAGATACGCAGTATTTT,CASSVGLQGGKDTQYF
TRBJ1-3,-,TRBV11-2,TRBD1,TGTGCCAGCAGCTCCCTGACAGGGTACTCTGGAAACACCATATATTTT,CASSSLTGYSGNTIYF
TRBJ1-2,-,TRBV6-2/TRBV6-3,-,TGTGCCAGCAGTAACGAAATACTGGGTAGAAGCTATGGCTACACCTTC,CASSNEILGRSYGYTF
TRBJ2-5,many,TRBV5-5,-,TGTGCCAGCAGCCCCCCAAGCGGAGAGACCCAGTACTTC,CASSPPSGETQYF
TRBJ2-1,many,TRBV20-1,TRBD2,TGCAGTGCTAGAGATGTTAGCGGGGGGCGGAATGAGCAGTTCTTC,CSARDVSGGRNEQFF
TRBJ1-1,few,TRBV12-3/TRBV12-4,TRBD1,TGTGCCAGCAGCACGCAGGGGGCGCGAACTGAAGCTTTCTTT,CASSTQGARTEAFF
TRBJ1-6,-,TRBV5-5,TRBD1,TGTGCCAGCAGCCCGGGACAGGGCGTATCCTATAATTCACCCCTCCACTTT,CASSPGQGVSYNSPLHF
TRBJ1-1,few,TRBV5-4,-,TGTGCCAGCAGTACCCATGGGGTTCTGAACACTGAAGCTTTCTTT,CASSTHGVLNTEAFF
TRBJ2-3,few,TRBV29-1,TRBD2,TGCAGCGGGGTCACTAGCGGGGGGCCTAATACGCAGTATTTT,CSGVTSGGPNTQYF
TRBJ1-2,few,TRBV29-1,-,TGCAGCGTTGACCTCACCGGGGAGCAGTCGCGTTGGGCAACTAACTATGGCTACACCTTC,CSVDLTGEQSRWATNYGYTF
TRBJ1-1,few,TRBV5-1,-,TGCGCCAGCAGCTTGCTAATAGGTGGTCTTGAAGCTTTCTTT,CASSLLIGGLEAFF
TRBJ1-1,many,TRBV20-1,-,TGCAGTGCTTCCAGACCTGAAGCTTTCTTT,CSASRPEAFF
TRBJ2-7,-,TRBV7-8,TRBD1,TGTGCCAGCAGCCGGCCGAGAGACAGGGATGGAGACGAGCAGTACTTC,CASSRPRDRDGDEQYF
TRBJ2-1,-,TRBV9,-,TGTGCCAGCAGTGTCCGCCCTTGGGACGGATACAATGAGCAGTTCTTC,CASSVRPWDGYNEQFF
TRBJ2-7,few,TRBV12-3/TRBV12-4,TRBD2,TGTGCCAGCGACCGTGGGGGGGAGGACGAGCAGTACTTC,CASDRGGEDEQYF
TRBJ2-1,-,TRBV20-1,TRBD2,TGCAGTGCTGGAAGACTAGCGGGGGGGAGCTCCTACAATGAGCAGTTCTTC,CSAGRLAGGSSYNEQFF
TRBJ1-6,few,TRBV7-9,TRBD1,TGTGCCAGCAGCCCCCGGGACAGCCCCAATTCACCCCTCCACTTT,CASSPRDSPNSPLHF
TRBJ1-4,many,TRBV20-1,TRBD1,TGCAGTGTTCTACCCAGGGGGTTTAATGAAAAACTGTTTTTT,CSVLPRGFNEKLFF
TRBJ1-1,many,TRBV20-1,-,TGCAGTGCTAGAGTGCAGCCGTTGAACACTGAAGCTTTCTTT,CSARVQPLNTEAFF
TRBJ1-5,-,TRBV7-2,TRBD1,TGTGCCAGCAGCTCGACAGGGTCGGATCAGCCCCAGCATTTT,CASSSTGSDQPQHF
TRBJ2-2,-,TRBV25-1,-,TGTGCCAGCAGTGAATCTCGGCTTCCCGGGGAGCTGTTTTTT,CASSESRLPGELFF
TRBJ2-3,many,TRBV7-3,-,TGTGCCAGCAGCCCCACGGGGAGCACAGATACGCAGTATTTT,CASSPTGSTDTQYF
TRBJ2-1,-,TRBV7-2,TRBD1,TGTGCCAGCAGCCGGGACAGGGGATCCCATGAGCAGTTCTTC,CASSRDRGSHEQFF
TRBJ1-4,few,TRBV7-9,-,TGTGCCAGCAGCCCCCTCTTCACAGGAGAAAAACTGTTTTTT,CASSPLFTGEKLFF
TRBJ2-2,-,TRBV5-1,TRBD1,TGCGCCAGCAGAACAGGGGATAGGACCGGGGAGCTGTTTTTT,CASRTGDRTGELFF
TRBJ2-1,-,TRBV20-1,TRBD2,TGCAGTGCTAGAGATCCCTCGGGGGGGCCAGGGAATGAGCAGTTCTTC,CSARDPSGGPGNEQFF
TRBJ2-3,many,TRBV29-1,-,TGCAGCGTGCCTTTCACAGATACGCAGTATTTT,CSVPFTDTQYF
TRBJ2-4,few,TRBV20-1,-,TGCAGTGCAGCGGGACACTCCAAAAATCTAGCCAAAAACATTCAGTACTTC,CSAAGHSKNLAKNIQYF
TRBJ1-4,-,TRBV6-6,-,TGTGCCAGCATCTATGGTGAAAAACTGTTTTTT,CASIYGEKLFF
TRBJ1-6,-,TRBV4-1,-,TGCGCCAGCAGCCAAGTAGGGATTGATTCACCCCTCCACTTT,CASSQVGIDSPLHF
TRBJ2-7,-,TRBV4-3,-,TGCGCCAGCAGCCAAGATCTCGGGCAGGCCTACGAGCAGTACTTC,CASSQDLGQAYEQYF